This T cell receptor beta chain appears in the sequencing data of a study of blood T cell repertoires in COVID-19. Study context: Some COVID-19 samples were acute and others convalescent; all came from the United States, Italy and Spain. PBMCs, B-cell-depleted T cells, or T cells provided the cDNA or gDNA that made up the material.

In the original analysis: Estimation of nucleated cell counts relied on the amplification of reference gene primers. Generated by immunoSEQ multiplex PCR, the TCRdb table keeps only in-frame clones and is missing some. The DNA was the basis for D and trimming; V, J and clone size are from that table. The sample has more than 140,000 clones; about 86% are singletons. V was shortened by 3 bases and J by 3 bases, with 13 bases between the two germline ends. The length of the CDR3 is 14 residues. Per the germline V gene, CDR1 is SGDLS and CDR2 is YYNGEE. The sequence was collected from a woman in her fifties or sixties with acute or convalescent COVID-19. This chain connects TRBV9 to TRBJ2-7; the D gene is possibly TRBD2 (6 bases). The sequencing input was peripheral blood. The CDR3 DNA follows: TGTGCCAGCAGCGGGGGACGGCGGGACTACGAGCAGTACTTC. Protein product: CASSGGRRDYEQYF.